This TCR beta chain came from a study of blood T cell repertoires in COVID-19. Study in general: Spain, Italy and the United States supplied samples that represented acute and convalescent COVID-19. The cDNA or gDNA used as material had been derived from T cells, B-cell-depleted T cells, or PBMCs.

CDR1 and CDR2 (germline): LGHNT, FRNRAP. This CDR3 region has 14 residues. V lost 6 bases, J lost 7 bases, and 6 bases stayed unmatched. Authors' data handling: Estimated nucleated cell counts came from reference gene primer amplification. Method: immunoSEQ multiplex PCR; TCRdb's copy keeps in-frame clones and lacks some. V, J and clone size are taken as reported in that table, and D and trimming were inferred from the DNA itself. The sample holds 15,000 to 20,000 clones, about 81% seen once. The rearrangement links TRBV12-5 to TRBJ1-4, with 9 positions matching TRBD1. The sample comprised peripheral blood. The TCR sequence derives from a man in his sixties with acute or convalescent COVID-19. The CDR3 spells CASGDGQGTEKLFF. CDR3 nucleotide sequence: TGTGCTAGTGGGGATGGACAGGGGACTGAAAAACTGTTTTTT.